This T cell receptor (beta chain) derives from a study of blood T cell repertoires in COVID-19. Study overall: The samples span acute and convalescent COVID-19 from the United States, Italy and Spain.

The CDR3 is made up of 11 amino acids. The V end was cut by 3 bases, the J end by 10 bases, with 8 bases between. The table came from immunoSEQ multiplex PCR; TCRdb's copy has only in-frame clones and leaves some out. The sample shows fewer than 350,000 clones, approximately 91% of them seen only once. This clone appeared a single time. Sequencing was performed on PBMCs or T cells enriched from blood (not recorded which). The source is a woman aged 40 to 49 with acute COVID-19. This chain links TRBV12-3 or TRBV12-4 with TRBJ2-3; a possible D gene is TRBD2 (5 bases). The CDR3 nucleotides are TGTGCCAGCAGTTTTGGGCGGGCGCAGTATTTT. Translation gives CASSFGRAQYF.